This T cell receptor (beta chain) was sequenced during a study of vaccination and CD4 T cells after COVID-19. Researchers used the Oncomine TCR Beta short-read assay to sequence DNA from cultured CD4+ T cells. TCRdb passed the PCR reads through MiXCR, listing each CDR3 protein once. The repertoire holds 9,500 to 12,000 distinct CDR3 sequences, with approximately 25% as singletons. Of note for this clonotype: The antigen remains unidentified.

The CDR3 length is 14 residues. CDR1 and CDR2 (germline): MDHEN, SYDVKM. As to treatment: approximately 10-day PBMC culture with coronavirus spike peptide pools or control peptides (ViraFEST assay). For ViraFEST, peptide pools expanded antigen-specific T cells, after which the TCRs were sequenced. The sequence came from a human donor who had recovered from COVID-19. This specimen consisted of CD4+ T cells from blood, cultured in vitro, obtained after SARS-CoV-2 vaccination. This chain uses TRBV28 with TRBJ1-2; no clear D. CDR3: CGSGRQKTNYGYTF. DNA for the CDR3: TGTGGCTCCGGCCGGCAGAAAACTAACTATGGCTACACCTTC.